These T cell receptor beta chains were read from a single sample in a study of graft-versus-host responses after intestinal transplantation. Assay: immunoSEQ multiplex PCR; the TCRdb copy retains only in-frame clones and omits some. Seen here are under 50,000 clones, roughly 90% observed once, and the top ten hold about 7%. This material consisted of PBMCs, taken almost 270 days after transplant. Receptors originate from a human patient who received an intestinal transplant, so some T cells may come from the graft donor. CDR3s include the opening cysteine and the closing phenylalanine or tryptophan. Each record gives: D gene, V gene, J gene, CDR3 protein. D genes are given only for firm matches.

>NA|TRBV21-1|TRBJ2-2
CASSQQGYTGELFF
>NA|TRBV25-1|TRBJ2-1
CASSTHRGGSSYNEQFF
>NA|TRBV27|TRBJ2-7
CASSRGGTISYEQYF
>NA|TRBV5-5|TRBJ2-3
CASSPRIHLGGLTDTQYF
>NA|TRBV7-9|TRBJ1-3
CASSLGRYAGPIRRTIYF
>TRBD1|TRBV6-1|TRBJ1-6
CASSEGQVITSPLHF
>NA|TRBV5-5|TRBJ1-5
CASSLFGDGNQPQHF
>NA|TRBV7-9|TRBJ1-1
CASSSGVGTGDSNTEAFF
>TRBD1|TRBV4-2|TRBJ2-2
CASSQAQGAAELFF
>TRBD2|TRBV4-2|TRBJ2-7
CASSQGLAGGSYEQYF
>TRBD1|TRBV5-4|TRBJ2-1
CASSLQGAAYNEQFF
>TRBD2|TRBV11-1|TRBJ2-5
CASSLGLAVETQYF
>TRBD1|TRBV15|TRBJ2-2
CATSRYRGSGELFF
>NA|TRBV7-9|TRBJ2-1
CASSSKGGPYNEQFF
>NA|TRBV18|TRBJ1-1
CASSPNRDTEAFF
>NA|TRBV7-9|TRBJ1-4
CASNPLNREGEKLFF
>TRBD1|TRBV4-2|TRBJ2-5
CASSQPQGEWETQYF
>TRBD1|TRBV6-5|TRBJ2-3
CASSRTGASTDTQYF
>NA|TRBV27|TRBJ2-7
CASSFGQYSYEQYF
>NA|TRBV27|TRBJ1-5
CASRREGNAPYQPQHF
>NA|TRBV6-4|TRBJ2-5
CASVKEGRKETQYF
>NA|TRBV28|TRBJ2-1
CASSYIQEQFF
>TRBD1|TRBV7-3|TRBJ2-2
CASSSTGGRTGELFF
>TRBD1|TRBV6-5|TRBJ2-3
CASSYGTGGTDTQYF
>NA|TRBV27|TRBJ2-3
CASSPLQGITDTQYF
>NA|TRBV2|TRBJ1-1
CASSEILGIEAFF
>NA|TRBV29-1|TRBJ2-3
CSAIMTGTQYF
>TRBD2|TRBV5-1|TRBJ2-2
CASSLGGGGPNTGELFF
>NA|TRBV7-9|TRBJ2-3
CASSLLQGETDTQYF
>NA|TRBV19|TRBJ1-1
CASRMGGATEAFF
>NA|TRBV18|TRBJ1-3
CASSPRWIDGNTIYF
>NA|TRBV5-1|TRBJ1-2
CASSLGQAIYGYTF
>NA|TRBV19|TRBJ1-5
CASSWDSQPQHF
>NA|TRBV6-1|TRBJ2-7
CASRSSYEQYF
>NA|TRBV7-8|TRBJ2-5
CASSLRATSFTLLSETQYF
>TRBD1|TRBV9|TRBJ1-1
CASSPGRGGYTEAFF
>TRBD2|TRBV28|TRBJ2-3
CASRFPPGTIGITDTQYF
>NA|TRBV30|TRBJ2-2
CAWSVVWKGTGELFF
>NA|TRBV2|TRBJ2-7
CASRQSSYEQYF
>TRBD2|TRBV4-1|TRBJ2-7
CASSQVGGTSYEQYF
>NA|TRBV4-2|TRBJ1-2
CASSRPLNYGYTF
>NA|TRBV6-6|TRBJ1-2
CASSYGAPKEGYTF
>NA|TRBV2|TRBJ2-7
CASRNSPSYEQYF
>TRBD2|TRBV4-3|TRBJ2-1
CASSGPSGGARNEQFF
>NA|TRBV5-1|TRBJ2-5
CASMGYQETQYF
>NA|TRBV7-8|TRBJ2-1
CASSPRPGSTNNEQFF
>NA|TRBV30|TRBJ1-5
CAWSVGSSSNQPQHF
>NA|TRBV2|TRBJ1-5
CASSDQLTVQPQHF
>NA|TRBV9|TRBJ2-1
CASSVDAGASYNEQFF
>TRBD1|TRBV11-3|TRBJ2-5
CASSLSRQGEETQYF
>NA|TRBV20-1|TRBJ2-1
CSARAIPEQFF
>NA|TRBV15|TRBJ1-1
CATSSPDTGSSPFF
>NA|TRBV6-6|TRBJ1-1
CASRPAYTEAFF
>TRBD2|TRBV11-1|TRBJ2-7
CASTGGGYEQYF
>TRBD2|TRBV4-1|TRBJ2-7
CASSQQAGGYEQYF
>TRBD1|TRBV19|TRBJ1-2
CASSPLGQLNYGYTF
>TRBD2|TRBV5-6|TRBJ2-1
CASSFRASGGPYNEQFF
>TRBD1|TRBV6-5|TRBJ2-4
CASSGDSIVQYF